This T cell receptor (beta chain) was documented in a study of patients and donors after allogeneic stem cell transplantation. This clonotype appeared a few times. A single record per CDR3 protein comes from TCRdb applying MiXCR to the RT-PCR reads. In the table there are 190,000 or so distinct CDR3 sequences, over 30% of which are singletons. CDR3 length: 14 residues. Germline CDR1 reads KGHDR; CDR2 reads SFDVKD. V dropped 3 bases and J dropped 6; count of bases not matched to a gene: 6. Input material: blood, either unsorted or a sorted T cell fraction (not recorded which). V is TRBV24-1 and J is TRBJ1-1, with 7 positions matching TRBD1. The source is a human donor who was either an allogeneic HSCT recipient or a stem cell or donor lymphocyte infusion donor (not recorded which). It is not recorded whose cells these are; they may come from a transplant donor. Here the CDR3 reads CATSDPTGFAEAFF. The CDR3 nucleotides are TGTGCCACCAGTGATCCGACAGGGTTCGCTGAAGCTTTCTTT.